A selection of T cell receptor beta chains follows, all from one sample in a study of OX40 agonist ivuxolimab in advanced cancers. Clones were read by immunoSEQ multiplex PCR, and TCRdb kept only the in-frame ones, dropping some. The table has about 75,000 clones, 70% to 90% seen once. The sample here was CD4+ or CD8+ T cells sorted from blood, taken in a trial of the OX40 agonist ivuxolimab. All receptors derive from an adult with an advanced solid tumor such as melanoma, head and neck, liver or kidney cancer. CDR3s include the opening cysteine and the closing phenylalanine or tryptophan. A D gene is named only where the DNA matches it firmly. Not every row has a clone size; where given, it reads once, few, many or a size class.

>TRBJ2-6|NA|NA|TRBV6-5
TGTGCCAGCAGTTACGGTGGATCGGGGGCCAACGTCCTGACTTTC
CASSYGGSGANVLTF
>TRBJ2-1|NA|TRBD2|TRBV19
TGTGCCAGTAGTAGCGGGAGGGCCAATGAGCAGTTCTTC
CASSSGRANEQFF
>TRBJ2-5|NA|NA|TRBV2
TGTGCCAGGGAAGGCGGATATAACCAAGAGACCCAGTACTTC
CAREGGYNQETQYF
>TRBJ1-5|once|TRBD1|TRBV7-6
TGTGCCAGCAGCTTAGGTCAGGGGGGCGGTCAGCCCCAGCATTTT
CASSLGQGGGQPQHF
>TRBJ2-2|NA|NA|TRBV7-9
TGTGCCAGCAGGCTTTGGGACACCGGGGAGCTGTTTTTT
CASRLWDTGELFF
>TRBJ2-7|NA|NA|TRBV28
TGTGCCAGCAGTTTAATGAGGGGTAGCTCCTACGAGCAGTACTTC
CASSLMRGSSYEQYF
>TRBJ2-7|NA|TRBD2|TRBV25-1
TGTGCCAGCAGGGGGGTGGGGGAGGGCGACTACGAGCAGTACTTC
CASRGVGEGDYEQYF
>TRBJ1-5|NA|NA|TRBV6-5
TGTGCCAGCACTCTTGGGCAGGGGAATCAGCCCCAGCATTTT
CASTLGQGNQPQHF
>TRBJ2-5|NA|NA|TRBV18
TGTGCCAGCTCACCGTCCCAAGAGACCCAGTACTTC
CASSPSQETQYF
>TRBJ1-5|NA|TRBD1|TRBV4-2
TGTGCCAGCAGCCAAGATTTGCAAACAGGGGTTCATCAGCCCCAGCATTTT
CASSQDLQTGVHQPQHF
>TRBJ1-6|NA|TRBD1|TRBV16
TGTGCCAGCAGCCAATCTGGGACAGGGGCTTCACCCCTCCACTTT
CASSQSGTGASPLHF
>TRBJ2-5|NA|NA|TRBV18
TGTGCCAGCTCACCAAATGGGGAGACCCAGTACTTC
CASSPNGETQYF
>TRBJ1-1|NA|NA|TRBV10-2
TGCGCCAGCAGAGAGGGGCCAAGAGCTTTCTTT
CASREGPRAFF
>TRBJ1-5|NA|NA|TRBV28
TGTGCCAGCATTCGGACGGGGGATCAGCCCCAGCATTTT
CASIRTGDQPQHF
>TRBJ2-7|NA|NA|TRBV29-1
TGCAGCGCCTCCACAGGGACCTACGAGCAGTACTTC
CSASTGTYEQYF
>TRBJ1-1|once|NA|TRBV19
TGTGCCAGTAGTATGAATGGGGGGCTGACTGAAGCTTTCTTT
CASSMNGGLTEAFF
>TRBJ2-4|NA|NA|TRBV11-2
TGTGCCAGCACCCTTAGAGGTTGGAACATTCAGTACTTC
CASTLRGWNIQYF
>TRBJ2-1|NA|NA|TRBV6-1
TGTGCCAGCGGGGGTCGGCAAACCTACAATGAGCAGTTCTTC
CASGGRQTYNEQFF
>TRBJ2-5|once|NA|TRBV27
TGTGCCAGCGCCCCGTCCTCTTCCCAAGAGACCCAGTACTTC
CASAPSSSQETQYF
>TRBJ2-1|few|TRBD2|TRBV5-1
TGCGCCAGCAGCTTGGATTGGGCGGGAGGGTACAATGAGCAGTTCTTC
CASSLDWAGGYNEQFF
>TRBJ2-1|NA|NA|TRBV5-1
TGCGCCAGCAGCTTAAACGGGAGCCCCTACAATGAGCAGTTCTTC
CASSLNGSPYNEQFF
>TRBJ1-2|NA|TRBD1|TRBV19
TGTGCCAGTAATACAGGGGGCGACAACTATGGCTACACCTTC
CASNTGGDNYGYTF
>TRBJ2-1|NA|NA|TRBV18
TGTGCCAGCTCACCGATACAGAATGAGCAGTTCTTC
CASSPIQNEQFF
>TRBJ1-2|NA|NA|TRBV6-5
TGTGCCAGCAGTGTACAGGGCCATGGCTACACCTTC
CASSVQGHGYTF
>TRBJ2-2|NA|TRBD2|TRBV15
TGTGCCGCCTCGCCGGGACTAGCGGGAGACACCGGGGAGCTGTTTTTT
CAASPGLAGDTGELFF
>TRBJ2-7|NA|NA|TRBV10-3
TGTGCCATCAGTGAGATCGAGCGCCTAAATACCTACGAGCAGTACTTC
CAISEIERLNTYEQYF
>TRBJ2-3|NA|NA|TRBV5-1
TGCGCCAGCAGCTTGACAGAGCGGAAATACACAGATACGCAGTATTTT
CASSLTERKYTDTQYF
>TRBJ2-3|NA|NA|TRBV7-9
TGTGCCAGCACTCAGGGGCGGGGCACAGATACGCAGTATTTT
CASTQGRGTDTQYF
>TRBJ2-1|NA|TRBD1|TRBV5-1
TGCGCCAGCAGCAGACAGGGGGCAGATGAGCAGTTCTTC
CASSRQGADEQFF
>TRBJ1-5|NA|TRBD1|TRBV18
TGTGCCAGCTCCCATGACAGGGGAAATCAGCCCCAGCATTTT
CASSHDRGNQPQHF
>TRBJ1-1|NA|NA|TRBV6-5
TGTGCCAGCAGTTACCAGGACCCGCGGGACACTGAAGCTTTCTTT
CASSYQDPRDTEAFF
>TRBJ2-1|once|NA|TRBV7-2
TGTGCCAGCAGCCGGAGGGGATCCTACAATGAGCAGTTCTTC
CASSRRGSYNEQFF
>TRBJ2-1|NA|TRBD2|TRBV9
TGTGCCAGCAGCGGGGGAGGGAGGGGTCAGCAGTTCTTC
CASSGGGRGQQFF
>TRBJ1-2|NA|NA|TRBV28
TGTGCCAGCAGTTTATCGTTGGGGGGGACCTATGGCTACACCTTC
CASSLSLGGTYGYTF
>TRBJ2-7|NA|NA|TRBV2
TGTGCCAGCAGCCCTTCTTACGAGCAGTACTTC
CASSPSYEQYF
>TRBJ1-3|NA|NA|TRBV5-1
TGCGCCAGCAGCCAGACACCTGTTAGTGGTGGAAACACCATATATTTT
CASSQTPVSGGNTIYF
>TRBJ2-1|NA|NA|TRBV19
TGTGCCAGTAGTACCAGCGGGAATGAGCAGTTCTTC
CASSTSGNEQFF
>TRBJ2-3|NA|TRBD1|TRBV6-6
TGTGCCAGCAGTTATTCGGGACAGGACATCACAGATACGCAGTATTTT
CASSYSGQDITDTQYF
>TRBJ2-7|NA|TRBD1|TRBV7-2
TGTGCCAGCAGCTTAGCCTACAGGGGGAACGAGCAGTACTTC
CASSLAYRGNEQYF
>TRBJ2-2|NA|TRBD2|TRBV5-1
TGCGCCAGCAGCTTGGCTGCTAGCGGGGGCGAGGAGCTGTTTTTT
CASSLAASGGEELFF
>TRBJ2-7|NA|NA|TRBV6-1
TGTGCCAGCAGTGAAGCGTTGGCATCCTACGAGCAGTACTTC
CASSEALASYEQYF
>TRBJ1-4|NA|TRBD1|TRBV5-1
TGCGCCAGCAGCTTGGGACAGGGGTTTTTTGAAAAACTGTTTTTT
CASSLGQGFFEKLFF